This TCR beta chain was profiled in a study of blood T cell repertoires in COVID-19. About the study: Samples taken during acute and convalescent COVID-19 were collected in the United States, Italy and Spain. PBMCs, B-cell-depleted T cells, or T cells provided the cDNA or gDNA that made up the material.

Authors' processing steps: Nucleated cell number was recorded as an estimate derived from reference gene primer amplification. Measured with immunoSEQ multiplex PCR; TCRdb has only the in-frame clones, and not every one. That table furnishes V, J and clone size, whereas the DNA furnished D and trimming. The sample lists tens of thousands of clones; 65% to 90% were seen once. CDR3 length: 13 residues. From germline, CDR1 is MNHEY and CDR2 SVGAGI. With 5 bases clipped from V and 5 bases from J, the junction kept 2 bases outside the gene matches. The sequenced sample was peripheral blood. J is TRBJ1-5 and V is TRBV6-5; 8 bases match TRBD1. This TCR was sampled from a man in his fifties or sixties with acute or convalescent COVID-19. This CDR3 reads CASSTTGDQPQHF. CDR3 DNA: TGTGCCAGCAGTACGACAGGGGATCAGCCCCAGCATTTT.